The present entry profiles one T cell receptor beta chain with its context. The data were taken from a study of CD8 T cells in Susac syndrome. Reverse transcription of roughly 0.5 to 1 ug RNA used random hexamers. An immunoSEQ multiplex PCR amplified TCR beta CDR3 over 54 Vbeta and 13 Jbeta. TCRdb processed the immunoSEQ multiplex PCR reads anew with MiXCR; each CDR3 protein has one entry. Here the sample spans roughly 80,000 distinct CDR3 sequences, about 93% being singletons. CD8+ and CD4+ T cells from blood underwent TCR beta sequencing. Purification of the CD8+ and CD4+ T cells relied on negative isolation, and TEMRA cells underwent FACS enrichment. Sequenced: CD4+ T cells from PBMCs. This TCR was sampled from a human donor with Susac syndrome.

The CDR3 reads CASSEALLKVVRQPQHF. CDR3 sequence (DNA): TGTGCCAGCAGTGAAGCGCTTCTCAAGGTTGTTCGTCAGCCCCAGCATTTT. V and J are TRBV2 and TRBJ1-5; D unresolved. CDR1 is SNHLY and CDR2 is FYNNEI in the germline V gene. V was shortened by 0 bases and J by 6 bases, with 18 bases between the two germline ends. The CDR3 consists of 17 residues.